The following is a T cell receptor beta chain sequence with its context. This specimen comes from a study of chemoradiotherapy in HPV16-positive cancers. This CDR3 comprises 16 residues. Germline assignment: CDR1 SGHRS and CDR2 YFSETQ. Deletions cut 4 bases from V and 2 bases from J, with 18 bases between. Clones were read by immunoSEQ multiplex PCR, and TCRdb kept only the in-frame ones, dropping some. This sample has about 10,000 clones; more than 70% occur once, and the top ten carry about 2.5%. The chain recombines TRBV5-1 with TRBJ2-5; either TRBD1 or TRBD2 may fit D (5 bases each). Material: blood, obtained from a patient who underwent chemoradiotherapy. The source is a human donor with HPV-associated anogenital cancer. In DNA form, the CDR3 reads TGCGCCAGCAGCCTTCCGGGTCAGGGACCACAAGAGACCCAGTACTTC. Protein product: CASSLPGQGPQETQYF.